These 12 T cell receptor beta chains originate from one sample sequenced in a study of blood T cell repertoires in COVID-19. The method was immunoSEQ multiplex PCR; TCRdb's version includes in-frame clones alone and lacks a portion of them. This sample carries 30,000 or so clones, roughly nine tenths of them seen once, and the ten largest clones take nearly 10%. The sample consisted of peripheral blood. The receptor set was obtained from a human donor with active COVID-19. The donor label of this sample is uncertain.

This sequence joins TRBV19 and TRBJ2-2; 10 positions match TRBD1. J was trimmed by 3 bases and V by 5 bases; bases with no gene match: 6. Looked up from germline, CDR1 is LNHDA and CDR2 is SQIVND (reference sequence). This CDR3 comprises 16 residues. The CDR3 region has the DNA TGTGCCAGTAGTGATTGGACAGGGGGATACACCGGGGAGCTGTTTTTT. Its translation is CASSDWTGGYTGELFF.

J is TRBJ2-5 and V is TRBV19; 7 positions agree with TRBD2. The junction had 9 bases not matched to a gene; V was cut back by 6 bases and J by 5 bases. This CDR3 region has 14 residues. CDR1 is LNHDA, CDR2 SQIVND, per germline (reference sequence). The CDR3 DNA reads TGTGCCAGTAGGAATTCGGGGGGTGGCGAGACCCAGTACTTC. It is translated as CASRNSGGGETQYF.

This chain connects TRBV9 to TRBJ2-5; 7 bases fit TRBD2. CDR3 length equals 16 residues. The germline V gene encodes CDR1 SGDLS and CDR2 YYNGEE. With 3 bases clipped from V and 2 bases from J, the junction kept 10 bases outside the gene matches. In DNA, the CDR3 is TGTGCCAGCAGCGATCGGACTAGTACGGGACAAGAGACCCAGTACTTC. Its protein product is CASSDRTSTGQETQYF.

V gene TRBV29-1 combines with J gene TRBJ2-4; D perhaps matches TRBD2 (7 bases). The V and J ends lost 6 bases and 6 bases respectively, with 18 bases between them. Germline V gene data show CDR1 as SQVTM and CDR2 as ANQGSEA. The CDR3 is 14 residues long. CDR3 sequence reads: CSVTPRGGGNIQYF. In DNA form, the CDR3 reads TGCAGCGTCACCCCCAGGGGCGGGGGAAACATTCAGTACTTC.

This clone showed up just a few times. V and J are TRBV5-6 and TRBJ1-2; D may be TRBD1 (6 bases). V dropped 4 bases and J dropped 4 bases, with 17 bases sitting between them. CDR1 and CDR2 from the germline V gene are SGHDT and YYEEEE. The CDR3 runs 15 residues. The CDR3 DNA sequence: TGTGCCAGCAGCCCAGATGGACAGCTCCTCTATGGCTACACCTTC. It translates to CASSPDGQLLYGYTF.

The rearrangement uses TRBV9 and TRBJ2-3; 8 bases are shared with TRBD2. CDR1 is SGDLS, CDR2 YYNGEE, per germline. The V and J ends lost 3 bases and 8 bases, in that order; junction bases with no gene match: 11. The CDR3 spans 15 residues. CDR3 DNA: TGTGCCAGCAGCGCTCCCCCCGGGGGGGCCTCTACGCAGTATTTT. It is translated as CASSAPPGGASTQYF.

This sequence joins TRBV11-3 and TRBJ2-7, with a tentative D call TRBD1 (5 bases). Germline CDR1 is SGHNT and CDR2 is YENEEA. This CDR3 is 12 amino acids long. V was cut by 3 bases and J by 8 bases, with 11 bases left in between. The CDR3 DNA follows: TGTGCCAGCAGCTTGGACCAGGGCAAGCAGTACTTC. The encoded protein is CASSLDQGKQYF.

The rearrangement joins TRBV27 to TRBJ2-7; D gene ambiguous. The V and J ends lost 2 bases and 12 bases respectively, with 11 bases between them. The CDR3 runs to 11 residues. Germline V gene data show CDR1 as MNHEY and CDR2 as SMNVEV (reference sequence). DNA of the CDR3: TGTGCCAGCAGTTTAGGCCCTTCCCGGTACTTC. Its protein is CASSLGPSRYF.

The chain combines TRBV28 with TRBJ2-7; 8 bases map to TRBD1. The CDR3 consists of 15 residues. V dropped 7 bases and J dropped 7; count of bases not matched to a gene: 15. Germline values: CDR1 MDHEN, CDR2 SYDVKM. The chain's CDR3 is CASNGAGQGAREQYF. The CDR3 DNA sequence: TGTGCCAGCAATGGGGCCGGGCAGGGGGCGCGGGAGCAGTACTTC.

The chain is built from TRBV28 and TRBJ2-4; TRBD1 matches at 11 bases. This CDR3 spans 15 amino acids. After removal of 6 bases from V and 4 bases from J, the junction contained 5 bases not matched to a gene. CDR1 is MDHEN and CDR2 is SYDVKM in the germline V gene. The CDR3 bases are TGTGCCAGCAGCTCCGGGACAGGGGGTAAAAACATTCAGTACTTC. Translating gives CASSSGTGGKNIQYF.

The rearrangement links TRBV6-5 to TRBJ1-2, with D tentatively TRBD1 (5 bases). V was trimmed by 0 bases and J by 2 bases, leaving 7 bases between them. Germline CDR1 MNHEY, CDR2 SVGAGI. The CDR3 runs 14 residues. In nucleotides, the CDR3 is TGTGCCAGCAGTTACTCAGCAGGGAACTATGGCTACACCTTC. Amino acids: CASSYSAGNYGYTF.

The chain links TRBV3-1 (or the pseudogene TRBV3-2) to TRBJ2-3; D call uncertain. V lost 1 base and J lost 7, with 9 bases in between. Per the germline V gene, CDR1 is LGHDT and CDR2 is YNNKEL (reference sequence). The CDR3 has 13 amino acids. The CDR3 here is CASSQGQKNTQYF. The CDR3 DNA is TGTGCCAGCAGCCAAGGCCAGAAAAATACGCAGTATTTT.